This T cell receptor (beta chain) was sequenced during a study of cytomegalovirus exposure and HLA in healthy donors (dated 2017 in TCRdb). Concerning the study at large: A later analysis indicated that the 130 or so validation repertoires were generated on the platform also employed for the roughly 730 repertoires of the first cohort. To predict cytomegalovirus infection status, the study brought together high-throughput TCR immunosequencing, statistical association of individual TCRs with disease status, and machine learning. The study aimed to test whether signatures of past pathogen exposure could be identified by cataloging public T cell receptors. In addition to the first cohort of 666 subjects, a separate validation cohort of approximately 110 different subjects was used. Study-level results and caveats: According to the authors, the approach could potentially be generalized to other disease states and immunological phenotypes. A few of the identified cytomegalovirus-associated TCR beta chains were confirmed in vitro to be specific for cytomegalovirus antigens. Across donors, most TCR sequences were observed very rarely, whereas some public TCRs were present in many individuals. The classifier was reported to diagnose cytomegalovirus status with high specificity and sensitivity in both the original and validation cohorts. A later analysis had no HLA typing for the validation cohort, so co-occurrence there was scored across all 110 or so repertoires. The study listed approximately 150 TCR beta chains as associated with cytomegalovirus. A later analysis found that TCRs clustered in the first cohort also tended to co-occur in the roughly 120 validation repertoires, with more than 90% of cluster scores above 0.

A word on this clone: Its antigen is not yet known. No qualities accompany the bases; no much larger clone lies one base away.

Donors formed part of the validation cohort, which comprised about 130 subjects and was distinct from the first cohort of over 500 subjects. The library was built by means of the immunoSEQ multiplex PCR assay. The published analysis was carried out like this. A statistical classification framework was built to diagnose cytomegalovirus status from the catalog of TCR beta chain sequences. TCRdb holds this immuneACCESS table with in-frame rearrangements only. Some clones are missing; in checked studies, unresolved V genes explain under half, and the rest has no known cause. The DNA gave D and trimming, while V, J and clone size come from that table. This sample has hundreds of thousands of clones in its table, and around 86% of those were observed once. 1.5% to 2% of the sample is taken by the ten largest. The specimen was PBMCs. The sequence came from a woman aged 18-29 years in good health and CMV-seropositive.

The DNA sequence is given as TGTGCCAGCAGCCTAAGAATAGCGCTAAATTCCTACGAGCAGTACTTC. The encoded protein is CASSLRIALNSYEQYF. The receptor chain draws on TRBV4-2 and TRBJ2-7; 5 matching bases give a weak D call of TRBD2. Including cysteine and phenylalanine, the CDR3 has 16 amino acids. Just CDR3 DNA is preserved here, 48 bases in frame from base 1. The germline V gene provides CDR1 LGHNA and CDR2 YNFKEQ. V and J are truncated by 4 bases and 1 base respectively, leaving an intervening sequence of 17 bases.